The T cell receptor (beta chain) described here comes from a study of blood T cell repertoires in COVID-19. Study overall: T cells, B-cell-depleted T cells, or PBMCs provided the cDNA or gDNA that served as material.

V lost 0 bases and J lost 1, with 7 bases in between. Germline V gene lookup returns CDR1 SGHRS and CDR2 YFSETQ. CDR3 length: 14 residues. TCRdb's table, derived via immunoSEQ multiplex PCR, lists solely in-frame clones and lacks some. The sample records about 200,000 clones, approximately 82% being singletons. The receptor comes from a man between 45 and 60 years old with active or convalescent COVID-19. The chain carries TRBV5-1 and TRBJ1-1; D is perhaps TRBD1 (5 bases). The sample comprised peripheral blood. CDR3 DNA sequence: TGCGCCAGCAGCTTGGACAGGTCGAACACTGAAGCTTTCTTT. It translates to CASSLDRSNTEAFF. The variable domain in full, with the rest retrieved from reference TRBV5-1 and TRBJ1-1, is KAGVTQTPRYLIKTRGQQVTLSCSPISGHRSVSWYQQTPGQGLQFLFEYFSETQRNKGNFPGRFSGRQFSNSRSEMNVSTLELGDSALYLCASSLDRSNTEAFFGQGTRLTVV.